This is a list of T cell receptor beta chains from one sample in a study of cytomegalovirus exposure and HLA in healthy donors. Here immunoSEQ multiplex PCR was the method, and the copy in TCRdb shows in-frame clones only, minus some. The sample records roughly 200,000 clones, over 65% being singletons. Sequenced: PBMCs. These receptors were obtained from a man between 18 and 35 years old in good health and CMV-seronegative. Both conserved end residues are part of each CDR3. A D gene is named only where the DNA matches it firmly. Expanded clones get a size class; other rows say once, few or many, or leave the size out.

clone size: -
V gene: TRBV5-4
D gene: TRBD1
J gene: TRBJ1-5
CDR3 DNA: TGTGCCCCTCTGGACAGGGTGATTAGCAATCAGCCCCAGCATTTT
CDR3 protein: CAPLDRVISNQPQHF

clone size: few
V gene: TRBV6-5
D gene: -
J gene: TRBJ1-1
CDR3 DNA: TGTGCCAGCAAAGAGGGCGGTCGGAACACTGAAGCTTTCTTT
CDR3 protein: CASKEGGRNTEAFF

clone size: -
V gene: TRBV4-1
D gene: -
J gene: TRBJ1-2
CDR3 DNA: TGCGCCAGCAGCCAAGATCCCGGGCAGGGAGGATTTAACTATGGCTACACCTTC
CDR3 protein: CASSQDPGQGGFNYGYTF

clone size: few
V gene: TRBV10-1
D gene: -
J gene: TRBJ1-1
CDR3 DNA: TGCGCCAGCAGTGAGTCAGGACAGAGAATGGCTTTCTTT
CDR3 protein: CASSESGQRMAFF

clone size: -
V gene: TRBV25-1
D gene: TRBD2
J gene: TRBJ2-3
CDR3 DNA: TGTGCCAGCAGTCCCCTTCGAATAGCGGGACGAGTAGATACGCAGTATTTT
CDR3 protein: CASSPLRIAGRVDTQYF

clone size: few
V gene: TRBV28
D gene: -
J gene: TRBJ2-7
CDR3 DNA: TGTGCCAGCAGCGCACTACCTTCCTACTCCTACGAGCAGTACTTC
CDR3 protein: CASSALPSYSYEQYF

clone size: -
V gene: TRBV28
D gene: TRBD1
J gene: TRBJ1-2
CDR3 DNA: TGTGCCAGCAGTTTTGGCAGGGGGAGGCATGGCTACACCTTC
CDR3 protein: CASSFGRGRHGYTF

clone size: -
V gene: TRBV28
D gene: -
J gene: TRBJ1-2
CDR3 DNA: TGTGCCAGCAGGCAACCAGGGTATGGCTACACCTTC
CDR3 protein: CASRQPGYGYTF

clone size: few
V gene: TRBV19
D gene: TRBD1
J gene: TRBJ1-2
CDR3 DNA: TGTGCCAGTAGGACAGGGGCTAACTATGGCTACACCTTC
CDR3 protein: CASRTGANYGYTF

clone size: -
V gene: TRBV5-1
D gene: TRBD2
J gene: TRBJ2-1
CDR3 DNA: TGCGCCAGCAGCATCGGACTAGCGGGAGGCGATGAGCAGTTCTTC
CDR3 protein: CASSIGLAGGDEQFF

clone size: -
V gene: TRBV9
D gene: -
J gene: TRBJ2-7
CDR3 DNA: TGTGCCAGCAGTGTCCCCGGACACTACGAGCAGTACTTC
CDR3 protein: CASSVPGHYEQYF

clone size: -
V gene: TRBV4-1
D gene: -
J gene: TRBJ1-5
CDR3 DNA: TGCGCCAGCAGCCAAGTCTCAAACTTTGTGGATCAGCCCCAGCATTTT
CDR3 protein: CASSQVSNFVDQPQHF

clone size: -
V gene: TRBV9
D gene: -
J gene: TRBJ1-1
CDR3 DNA: TGTGCCAGCAGGTCCAGGGGTGATACTGAAGCTTTCTTT
CDR3 protein: CASRSRGDTEAFF

clone size: -
V gene: TRBV6-5
D gene: TRBD1
J gene: TRBJ1-1
CDR3 DNA: TGTGCCAGCAGCCAGTGGGGACAGGAATTTAGTGAAGCTTTCTTT
CDR3 protein: CASSQWGQEFSEAFF

clone size: -
V gene: TRBV28
D gene: TRBD1
J gene: TRBJ1-2
CDR3 DNA: TGTGCCAGCAGTTCAGGGGGCGGCTATGGCTACACCTTC
CDR3 protein: CASSSGGGYGYTF

clone size: few
V gene: TRBV19
D gene: -
J gene: TRBJ1-4
CDR3 DNA: TGTGCCAGTAGTATACGGCCTGGAGCTAATGAAAAACTGTTTTTT
CDR3 protein: CASSIRPGANEKLFF

clone size: -
V gene: TRBV2
D gene: -
J gene: TRBJ2-2
CDR3 DNA: TGTGCCAGCAGTGGATCGAGGAACACCGGGGAGCTGTTTTTT
CDR3 protein: CASSGSRNTGELFF

clone size: -
V gene: TRBV6-5
D gene: -
J gene: TRBJ2-3
CDR3 DNA: TGTGCCAGCAGTTACTCAGGAGGGGGCGCAGATACGCAGTATTTT
CDR3 protein: CASSYSGGGADTQYF

clone size: -
V gene: TRBV19
D gene: -
J gene: TRBJ1-4
CDR3 DNA: TGTGCCAGCAGCGTTTCGTCGGTTAATGAAAAACTGTTTTTT
CDR3 protein: CASSVSSVNEKLFF

clone size: -
V gene: TRBV7-9
D gene: -
J gene: TRBJ1-2
CDR3 DNA: TGTTCCAGCAGCTTAGGTTCTAGCAACTATGGCTACACCTTC
CDR3 protein: CSSSLGSSNYGYTF

clone size: -
V gene: TRBV4-1
D gene: -
J gene: TRBJ2-7
CDR3 DNA: TGCGCCAGCAGCCCGAGGGGGCGGGGCTCCTACGAGCAGTACTTC
CDR3 protein: CASSPRGRGSYEQYF

clone size: -
V gene: TRBV27
D gene: TRBD2
J gene: TRBJ2-3
CDR3 DNA: TGTGCCAGCAGTATCTGGACCGGACTAGCGGGCAGCACAGATACGCAGTATTTT
CDR3 protein: CASSIWTGLAGSTDTQYF